The rows below give T cell receptor beta chains drawn from one sample of a study of cytomegalovirus exposure and HLA in healthy donors. Repertoires were generated with immunoSEQ multiplex PCR, while TCRdb's copy carries only in-frame clones and drops some. The data show more than 85,000 clones, roughly 63% seen once. Sequencing was carried out using PBMCs. Receptor source: a woman aged 25 to 39 in good health and CMV-seronegative. The CDR3 runs from the conserved cysteine through the conserved F or W. Fields, in order: CDR3 DNA, CDR3 protein, J gene, D gene, clone size, CDR3 length, V gene. A D gene is named only where the DNA matches it firmly. Where a row states a size, it is once, few, many or the class of an expanded clone; other rows omit it.

TGTGCCAGCAGTTACCCTAGCGCCCCCCGCAATGAGCAGTTCTTC CASSYPSAPRNEQFF TRBJ2-1 NA NA 15 TRBV6-5
TGTGCCAGCCAGGTACAGGGCAAAGCTTTCTTT CASQVQGKAFF TRBJ1-1 NA NA 11 TRBV19
TGTGCCAGCAGCTTAGATATGGCAGGGTTCTACGAGCAGTACTTC CASSLDMAGFYEQYF TRBJ2-7 NA NA 15 TRBV11-2
TGTGCCAGCAGAACCCGCCGGGACAGACAAGAGACCCAGTACTTC CASRTRRDRQETQYF TRBJ2-5 TRBD1 NA 15 TRBV5-4
TGTGCCAGCAGCTCCGATGGGGGAGGTCAGCCCCAGCATTTT CASSSDGGGQPQHF TRBJ1-5 NA NA 14 TRBV5-4
TGTTCCAGCAGCGATCAATACAATGGCTACACCTTC CSSSDQYNGYTF TRBJ1-2 NA NA 12 TRBV7-9
TGCGCCAGCACCCCCCGGGGGTCGGGGGTGAACACCGGGGAGCTGTTTTTT CASTPRGSGVNTGELFF TRBJ2-2 NA NA 17 TRBV5-1
TGTGCCAGCTCACTGTTGGGGACAGGGGGCGGCTTCGAGCAGTACTTC CASSLLGTGGGFEQYF TRBJ2-7 TRBD1 NA 16 TRBV18
TGTGCCAGCGCCGAATTTTGGACAGGGCCCACTGAAGCTTTCTTT CASAEFWTGPTEAFF TRBJ1-1 TRBD1 NA 15 TRBV6-1
TGTGCCGGGACAGGGGGTGGCTATGGCTACACCTTC CAGTGGGYGYTF TRBJ1-2 TRBD1 NA 12 TRBV2
TGTGCCAGCAGCTTAGGGCGGACTAGTTTTACCGGGGAGCTGTTTTTT CASSLGRTSFTGELFF TRBJ2-2 TRBD2 NA 16 TRBV11-3
TGTGCCAGCAGCCCCTGGCTGATCCGGGGGAACACCGGGGAGCTGTTTTTT CASSPWLIRGNTGELFF TRBJ2-2 NA few 17 TRBV5-5
TGCAGCGTTGAGTCCAACCAAGAGACCCAGTACTTC CSVESNQETQYF TRBJ2-5 NA NA 12 TRBV29-1
TGTGCCAGCAGTGAGACAGGGGCCTACGGGACCTACGAGCAGTACTTC CASSETGAYGTYEQYF TRBJ2-7 TRBD1 few 16 TRBV2
TGTGCCAGCAGCATTAGACAGGCCTATGGCTACACCTTC CASSIRQAYGYTF TRBJ1-2 NA NA 13 TRBV7-2
TGTGCCAGCATTCTGGGAGGTGTGGAGACCCAGTACTTC CASILGGVETQYF TRBJ2-5 NA NA 13 TRBV21-1
TGTGCCACCCCGACTAGCGGCTACAATGAGCAGTTCTTC CATPTSGYNEQFF TRBJ2-1 TRBD2 NA 13 TRBV28
TGTGCCAGCAGGAGGCAGTGGCCAGATGAGCAGTACTTC CASRRQWPDEQYF TRBJ2-7 NA NA 13 TRBV6-5
TGTGCCAGCAGCTTAGGACAGGGGAACAATTCACCCCTCCACTTT CASSLGQGNNSPLHF TRBJ1-6 TRBD1 NA 15 TRBV7-8
TGTGCCAGCACAGGGATGAACACTGAAGCTTTCTTT CASTGMNTEAFF TRBJ1-1 NA few 12 TRBV9
TGCGCCAGCAGCCAAGATGGGGGGAAATGGTACAATGAGCAGTTCTTC CASSQDGGKWYNEQFF TRBJ2-1 NA NA 16 TRBV4-1
TGTGCCACCCTCGGGAGGGCGACCGGGGAGCTGTTTTTT CATLGRATGELFF TRBJ2-2 TRBD2 NA 13 TRBV10-3
TGTGCCAGCAGCACCCTGGGCGGGAGAAGGCACAATGAGCAGTTCTTC CASSTLGGRRHNEQFF TRBJ2-1 TRBD2 NA 16 TRBV11-2
TGTGCCAGCAGTGCCGGGACAAGGGATCAGCCCCAGCATTTT CASSAGTRDQPQHF TRBJ1-5 NA NA 14 TRBV6-1
TGTGCCACCAGCAGAGCTAGGGAGGAGCAGTTCTTC CATSRAREEQFF TRBJ2-1 NA NA 12 TRBV15
TGTGCCAGCAGTGAGGCTGGGACAGGGTTAGGTCAGCCCCAGCATTTT CASSEAGTGLGQPQHF TRBJ1-5 TRBD1 NA 16 TRBV2
TGTGCCACTACGACAGGGGGTGGGAACACTGAAGCTTTCTTT CATTTGGGNTEAFF TRBJ1-1 TRBD1 few 14 TRBV27
TGTGCCAGCAGCTCGAGGGACAGGAGGAACTATGGCTACACCTTC CASSSRDRRNYGYTF TRBJ1-2 TRBD1 NA 15 TRBV7-9
TGTGCCAGCAGCACCCTAGACAGGGGGGACCACGAGCAGTACTTC CASSTLDRGDHEQYF TRBJ2-7 TRBD1 NA 15 TRBV7-2
TGCGCCAGCAGTGAGGGTAGTATGGGAGCAACTAATGAAAAACTGTTTTTT CASSEGSMGATNEKLFF TRBJ1-4 NA few 17 TRBV10-2
TGTGCCAGCAGGAGGGCTGGGGCCAACGTCCTGACTTTC CASRRAGANVLTF TRBJ2-6 NA NA 13 TRBV6-5